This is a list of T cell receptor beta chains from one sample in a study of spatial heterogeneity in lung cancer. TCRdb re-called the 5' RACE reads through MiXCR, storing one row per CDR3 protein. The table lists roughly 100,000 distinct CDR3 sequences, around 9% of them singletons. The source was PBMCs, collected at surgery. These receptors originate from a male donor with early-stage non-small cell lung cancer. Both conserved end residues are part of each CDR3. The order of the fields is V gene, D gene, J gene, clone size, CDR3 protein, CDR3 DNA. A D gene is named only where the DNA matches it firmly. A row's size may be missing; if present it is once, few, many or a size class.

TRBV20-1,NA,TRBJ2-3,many,CSARGDTRTDTQYF,TGCAGTGCTAGAGGGGACACCCGCACAGATACGCAGTATTTT
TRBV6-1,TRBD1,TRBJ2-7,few,CASSGTTGVYEQYF,TGTGCCAGCAGCGGGACAACAGGGGTCTACGAGCAGTACTTC
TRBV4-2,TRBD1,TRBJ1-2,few,CASSRTGDNYGYTF,TGTGCCAGCAGCCGGACAGGGGATAACTATGGCTACACCTTC
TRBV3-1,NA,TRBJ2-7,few,CASSQLGTGEQYF,TGTGCCAGCAGCCAACTGGGGACGGGTGAGCAGTACTTC
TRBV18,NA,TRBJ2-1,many,CASSQRNEQFF,TGTGCCAGCTCCCAGCGCAATGAGCAGTTCTTC
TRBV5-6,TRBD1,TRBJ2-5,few,CASSFTGGRETQYF,TGTGCCAGCAGCTTCACAGGGGGCAGAGAGACCCAGTACTTC
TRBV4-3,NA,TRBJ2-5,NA,CASSQDTGTETQYF,TGCGCCAGCAGCCAAGATACGGGGACAGAGACCCAGTACTTC
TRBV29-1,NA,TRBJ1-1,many,CSVDRGNTEAFF,TGCAGCGTTGATCGAGGGAACACTGAAGCTTTCTTT
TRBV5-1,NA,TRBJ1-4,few,CASSLTTTNEKLFF,TGCGCCAGCAGCTTGACAACAACTAATGAAAAACTGTTTTTT
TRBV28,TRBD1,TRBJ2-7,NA,CASRSQGDDEQYF,TGTGCCAGCAGAAGTCAGGGGGATGACGAGCAGTACTTC
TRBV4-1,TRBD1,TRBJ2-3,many,CASSQGDRGRGAGGWRATDTQYF,TGCGCCAGCAGCCAAGGGGACAGGGGGCGCGGAGCGGGAGGTTGGCGGGCCACAGATACGCAGTATTTT
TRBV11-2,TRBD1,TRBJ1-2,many,CASSLGQGSGYTF,TGTGCCAGCAGCTTGGGACAGGGGAGCGGCTACACCTTC
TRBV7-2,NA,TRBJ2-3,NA,CASSSRPGMRTDTQYF,TGTGCCAGCAGCTCAAGACCCGGTATGAGGACAGATACGCAGTATTTT
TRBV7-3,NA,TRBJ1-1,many,CASSLTGISTEAFF,TGTGCCAGCAGCTTAACAGGGATAAGCACTGAAGCTTTCTTT
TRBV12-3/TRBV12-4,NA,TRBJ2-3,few,CASSLSINTQYF,TGTGCCAGCAGTTTATCCATAAATACGCAGTATTTT
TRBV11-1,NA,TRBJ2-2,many,CASSSSRQDRTGELFF,TGTGCCAGCAGCTCCTCTCGACAGGATCGGACCGGGGAGCTGTTTTTT
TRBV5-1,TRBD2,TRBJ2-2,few,CASSLTSGATTGELFF,TGCGCCAGCAGCTTGACTAGCGGGGCTACCACCGGGGAGCTGTTTTTT
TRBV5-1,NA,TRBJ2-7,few,CASSLVGNPSYEQYF,TGCGCCAGCAGCTTGGTAGGGAACCCTTCCTACGAGCAGTACTTC
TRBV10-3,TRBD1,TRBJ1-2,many,CASRGQPYGYTF,TGTGCCTCCAGGGGACAGCCCTATGGCTACACCTTC
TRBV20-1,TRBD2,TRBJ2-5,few,CSAPLAGGFETQYF,TGCAGTGCCCCGCTAGCGGGGGGTTTCGAGACCCAGTACTTC
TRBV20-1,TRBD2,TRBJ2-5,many,CSARGGGVKTQYF,TGCAGTGCTAGAGGGGGGGGTGTCAAGACCCAGTACTTC
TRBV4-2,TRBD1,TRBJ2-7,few,CASSRGQAASYEQYF,TGTGCCAGCAGCCGGGGACAGGCCGCCTCCTACGAGCAGTACTTC
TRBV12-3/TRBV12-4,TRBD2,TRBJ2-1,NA,CASRLAGGSYNEQFF,TGTGCCAGCAGACTAGCGGGAGGCTCCTACAATGAGCAGTTCTTC
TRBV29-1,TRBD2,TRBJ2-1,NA,CSVEDSSGASYNEQFF,TGCAGCGTTGAAGATAGCAGCGGGGCTTCCTACAATGAGCAGTTCTTC
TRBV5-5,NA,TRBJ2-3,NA,CASSLARRGPNTDTQYF,TGTGCCAGCAGCTTGGCCCGGCGGGGGCCAAACACAGATACGCAGTATTTT
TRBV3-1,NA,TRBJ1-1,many,CASSQAERNTEAFF,TGTGCCAGCAGCCAAGCAGAGCGGAACACTGAAGCTTTCTTT
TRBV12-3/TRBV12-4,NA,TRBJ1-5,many,CASSPTQKGNQPQHF,TGTGCCAGCAGTCCCACGCAAAAGGGCAATCAGCCCCAGCATTTT
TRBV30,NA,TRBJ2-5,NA,CAWNLGQETQYF,TGTGCCTGGAATCTGGGTCAAGAGACCCAGTACTTC
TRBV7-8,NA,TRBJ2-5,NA,CASSLSGITWTQYF,TGTGCCAGCAGCTTGTCTGGGATCACCTGGACCCAGTACTTC
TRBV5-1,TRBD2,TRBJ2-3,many,CASSFTGTSVTDTQYF,TGCGCCAGCAGCTTTACCGGGACTAGCGTGACCGATACGCAGTATTTT
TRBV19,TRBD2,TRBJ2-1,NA,CASSIVLAGLGSSYNEQFF,TGTGCCAGTAGTATAGTGCTAGCGGGACTGGGGAGCTCCTACAATGAGCAGTTCTTC
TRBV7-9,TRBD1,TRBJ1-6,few,CASSSTGANSPLHF,TGTGCCAGCAGCTCGACAGGGGCTAATTCACCCCTCCACTTT
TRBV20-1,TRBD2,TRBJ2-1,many,CSATGPSGMVNEQFF,TGCAGTGCTACCGGTCCTAGCGGGATGGTAAATGAGCAGTTCTTC
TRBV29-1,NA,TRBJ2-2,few,CSVATGANTGELFF,TGCAGCGTTGCGACAGGCGCGAACACCGGGGAGCTGTTTTTT
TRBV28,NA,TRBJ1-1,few,CASSLQGGGAFF,TGTGCCAGCAGTTTACAGGGAGGGGGAGCTTTCTTT
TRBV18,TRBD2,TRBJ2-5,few,CASSPLGGGSSQETQYF,TGTGCCAGCTCACCACTCGGCGGCGGGAGTAGCCAAGAGACCCAGTACTTC
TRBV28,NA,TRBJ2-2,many,CASSRGDNTGELFF,TGTGCCAGCAGTAGAGGCGACAACACCGGGGAGCTGTTTTTT
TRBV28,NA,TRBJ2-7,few,CASSFRRSSPEQYF,TGTGCCAGCAGTTTCCGGCGGAGTTCCCCCGAGCAGTACTTC
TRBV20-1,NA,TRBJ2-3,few,CSANRVRTDTQYF,TGCAGTGCGAACCGCGTTCGCACAGATACGCAGTATTTT
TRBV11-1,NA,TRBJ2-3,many,CASSPITTGLTQYF,TGTGCCAGCAGCCCGATAACGACAGGATTAACGCAGTATTTT
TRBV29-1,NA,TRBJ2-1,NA,CSTGKQGGQQFF,TGCAGCACAGGCAAACAGGGTGGGCAGCAGTTCTTC